The 9 T cell receptor beta chains presented below share a single source sample, sequenced in a study of T cells in Graves' hyperthyroidism and ophthalmopathy. Amplification targeted TCR beta CDR3 regions from RNA transcripts. Initially, a first-round RT-PCR of the TCR CDR3 employed the HTBI primer set. TCRdb re-analysed the multiplex PCR reads in MiXCR, keeping a single row per CDR3 protein. The repertoire has fewer than 700,000 distinct CDR3 sequences, 17% of them found once; the top ten carry 17%. Sequencing was performed on blood. All receptors derive from a woman in her late teens or twenties with Graves' ophthalmopathy.

The V and J genes are TRBV12-3 or TRBV12-4 and TRBJ1-1; 9 bases are shared with TRBD1. Trimming at V came to 3 bases and at J to 0 bases, leaving 11 bases not matched to a gene. This CDR3 spans 18 amino acids. This CDR3 is CASSLIGWTGALNTEAFF. In DNA form, the CDR3 reads TGTGCCAGCAGTTTGATTGGGTGGACAGGGGCGTTGAACACTGAAGCTTTCTTT.

This clonotype was counted at least ten times. The gene calls are TRBV7-8 and TRBJ2-2; D ambiguous. Germline CDR1 and CDR2: SGHVS and FQNEAQ. This CDR3 spans 13 amino acids. Trimming took off 2 bases at V and 6 bases at J, with 7 bases between the two ends. DNA for the CDR3: TGTGCCAGCAGCTTATCTGATTCCGGGGAGCTGTTTTTT. It yields the protein CASSLSDSGELFF.

Many counts were recorded for this clonotype. This sequence joins TRBV30 and TRBJ1-1; D remains unclear. The CDR3 has 13 residues. The germline V and J ends were trimmed by 4 bases and 5 bases, with 14 bases remaining between them. Germline V lookup: CDR1 GTSNPN, CDR2 SVGIG (reference sequence). The CDR3 nucleotides are TGTGCCTGGATAGGAGCCCTGAGGACTGAAGCTTTCTTT. This translates into CAWIGALRTEAFF.

This clonotype was picked up a small number of times. The chain joins TRBV7-9 to TRBJ2-7; D unresolved. Germline V lookup: CDR1 SEHNR, CDR2 FQNEAQ (reference sequence). V lost 6 bases and J 2 bases, leaving 17 bases between the germline ends. The CDR3 spans 15 residues. The CDR3 loop reads CASRPANPSPYEQYF. The CDR3 nucleotides read TGTGCCAGCAGGCCAGCAAACCCAAGCCCCTACGAGCAGTACTTC.

This clonotype was seen many times. The chain is built from TRBV2 and TRBJ1-4, with D perhaps TRBD1 (5 bases). The CDR3 has 15 amino acids. Germline V gives CDR1 SNHLY, CDR2 FYNNEI. The ends were cut back, 5 bases at V and 8 bases at J, with 18 bases in the middle. CDR3 nucleotide sequence: TGTGCCAGCAGTCCTGGGGGACCGGACGGAGAAAAACTGTTTTTT. This gives the protein CASSPGGPDGEKLFF.

The chain uses TRBV28 and TRBJ1-3, with D possibly being TRBD1 (6 bases). Trimming took off 2 bases at V and 7 bases at J, with 9 bases between the two ends. CDR3 length: 13 amino acids. Germline-derived CDR1 and CDR2 are MDHEN and SYDVKM. CDR3 coding DNA: TGTGCCAGCAGTTTACAGGGGCCGAACACCATATATTTT. Translation: CASSLQGPNTIYF.

The V and J genes are TRBV3-1 and TRBJ2-7; TRBD1 agrees at 10 bases. This CDR3 comprises 17 residues. J was trimmed by 1 base and V by 0 bases; bases with no gene match: 6. The germline CDR1 and CDR2 sequences are LGHDT and YNNKEL (reference sequence). CDR3 loop: CASSQDARQGASYEQYF. The CDR3 DNA reads TGTGCCAGCAGCCAAGACGCTAGACAGGGGGCATCCTACGAGCAGTACTTC.

In this sample, this clonotype turned up many times. The V and J genes are TRBV2 and TRBJ2-4; D gene uncertain. The CDR3 is made up of 17 amino acids. The V and J ends lost 2 bases and 4 bases respectively, with 18 bases between them. CDR1 is SNHLY, CDR2 FYNNEI, per germline. CDR3 region: CASSESSFSSGKNIQYF. As DNA, the CDR3 is TGTGCCAGCAGTGAATCCTCGTTTTCGTCTGGGAAAAACATTCAGTACTTC.

CDR3: CATQGVRGNTIYF. The CDR3 DNA reads TGTGCCACCCAGGGGGTCCGTGGAAACACCATATATTTT. The chain carries TRBV6-2 or TRBV6-3 and TRBJ1-3; 7 nucleotides align to TRBD1. Germline V gene sequence: CDR1 MNHEY, CDR2 SVGEGT. V lost 10 bases and J lost 3; bases outside the gene matches: 6. CDR3 length: 13 amino acids.